This T cell receptor (beta chain) was recorded in a study of regulatory T cells in long-lasting Graves disease (dated by TCRdb to the early 2020s). About the study as a whole: Newly diagnosed Graves' disease patients had taken antithyroid drugs for less than 3 months. Peripheral blood TCR sequencing and RNA sequencing compared persistent Graves' disease patients with newly diagnosed Graves' disease patients. The study took place in China and was registered as a clinical trial. A total of about 35 samples underwent TCR sequencing, from about 13 patients with persistent Graves' disease and around 20 patients with newly diagnosed Graves' disease.

This specimen's time point label, per the study, means: newly diagnosed GD, antithyroid drugs for less than 3 months. RNA was extracted from PBMCs in TRIzol for both TCR sequencing and RNA sequencing. The diagnosis of Graves' disease was made according to American Thyroid Association guidelines. Patients for the study were recruited at an endocrinology department in Xi'an, China. Each patient gave 9 to 10 milliliters of peripheral blood, collected in an EDTA anticoagulant tube. PBMCs were isolated by Ficoll Paque Plus density gradient separation without further T cell sorting. RNA quality was checked with an Agilent 2100 Bioanalyzer and agarose gel, and concentration with a NanoDrop 2000. To note about this clonotype: The clone's antigen remains unknown. No base quality information exists; no much larger clone differs at one position.

Libraries came from multiplex PCR. The listed sequencing device is Illumina HiSeq 4000. iRepertoire HTBI primers and Arm-PCR amplification of CDR3 regions were used to construct TCR beta libraries. Before sequencing, the PCR products underwent gel purification. Per the authors' processing: Gene usage analysis of CDR3 amino acid clonotypes relied on the roughly 60 TRBV and 15 or so TRBJ segments identified across samples. Filtered high-quality paired reads were merged into contigs using COPE and FqMerger. BLAST was used to align contigs to IMGT TRBV, TRBD and TRBJ reference genes, with CDR3 defined following IMGT. Any clonotype with a frequency above 0.1% was classified as a highly expanded clone. Shannon entropy served as the measure of repertoire diversity, while the Gini coefficient captured V-J evenness. Public clonotypes were defined as clonotypes shared by more than one individual. TCRdb reran the public reads through fastp at Q25 and MiXCR, keeping productive beta chains. Records with the same CDR3 protein are collapsed into one entry carrying the most frequent genes and DNA. None of the V and J calls come from the authors' own analysis; TCRdb made them. In all, the sample holds hundreds of thousands of distinct CDR3 sequences, and over 15% of those were seen once. The top ten clones comprise about 27% of the sample.

According to the germline V gene, CDR1 reads SGHAT and CDR2 reads FQNNGV. The germline V and J ends show losses of 6 bases and 7 bases respectively, and no gene match explains 12 bases of the junction. The CDR3 sequence holds 14 residues, the cysteine and phenylalanine included. The sequence is cut down to CDR3 DNA, 42 bases in frame from base 1. Points the paper makes about the study in general: Sequencing and analysis were restricted to the TCR beta chain. The study examined only peripheral blood because the primary lesion, thyroid tissue, could not be accessed. TRBV28, TRBJ1-2 and TRBJ2-5 were preferentially used in persistent disease, while TRBV20-1 and TRBJ2-1 were favored in newly diagnosed disease. Persistent patients shared more public clonotypes among themselves (over 2,500) than newly diagnosed patients did (approximately 900). The small sample size was acknowledged by the authors as a limitation that may reduce accuracy. Lower TCR Shannon entropy and fewer highly expanded clones were observed in persistent Graves' disease patients than in newly diagnosed patients, which suggested clonal expansion.

In addition, the sample was reused for a study of T cells in Graves' hyperthyroidism and ophthalmopathy. As that second study puts it: Graves' hyperthyroidism was defined as stable when no progression to ophthalmopathy occurred over 18 months of follow-up. Hyperthyroidism patients were newly diagnosed, had a disease duration of under 2 months, and were aged 18 to 65 years. Exclusion was applied to patients with uncontrolled infections, other autoimmune diseases, pregnancy or lactation. Clinical symptoms, serum thyroxine and TRAb, thyroid ultrasound, and orbital computed tomography formed the basis for the diagnoses. The TCR CDR3 was subjected to a first round of RT-PCR using the HTBI primer set and the Qiagen OneStep RT-PCR kit. Most expanded thyroid clonotypes (frequency above 0.001) were also detected in blood, suggesting blood repertoires may reflect thyroid immune responses. A 13 V-J signature model separated ophthalmopathy from stable hyperthyroidism, with approximately 87% sensitivity and roughly 81% specificity in cross-validation and 80%/75% in testing. During validation, the model predicted progression to ophthalmopathy a median of approximately six months ahead of onset, with more than 60% sensitivity and 72.22% specificity. TCR V-J signatures able to tell the groups apart were searched for in a discovery cohort of some 100 patients, of whom 40 to 45 had Graves' ophthalmopathy and under 65 had stable Graves' hyperthyroidism. Whether ophthalmopathy could be predicted prospectively was tested in an independent validation cohort made up of some 20 hyperthyroidism patients plus 17 patients who later progressed to ophthalmopathy. The 100 discovery patients were randomly divided into training and test sets at a 7:3 ratio. The study also compared thyroid tissue and blood T-cell repertoires from 5 to 7 Graves' hyperthyroidism patients. After blood sampling, hyperthyroidism patients were treated with methimazole at a starting dose of 30 mg daily, and ophthalmopathy patients were treated with high-dose intravenous methylprednisolone. The libraries were constructed in a second round of multiplex PCR and then size-selected and purified. The libraries were sequenced on an Illumina HiSeq2000 using paired-end 100 bp reads. Raw data were processed with SOAPnuke, discarding reads with adapters, uncalled bases, mean Phred below 15, or no exact constant-primer or identifier match. High-quality paired reads were merged using COPE v1.2.5, and each unique nucleotide sequence was defined as a clonotype. MiTCR v1.1 was used to align the clonotypes against IMGT TRBV, TRBD and TRBJ reference segments. The analysis was restricted to V-J combinations with a frequency above 0.0001, which together covered 99% to 99.2% of the repertoires. A TCS score was defined as the ratio of F50 (clonal expansion) to E x V (chaos), with BLOSUM62-based TCRdist applied between CDR3 peptides within each V-J. Welch's t-statistics and random forest reduced roughly 540 V-J features to about 12, which were used in a naive Bayes classifier (R e1071). No statistical method was used to set the sample size in advance, and investigators knew the group allocation. TCR Vbeta CDR3 sequencing of 130 to 150 peripheral blood samples (approximately 44 ophthalmopathy, 75 to 80 hyperthyroidism and some 17 progressor patients) is reported in the paper.

Sequenced material: peripheral blood mononuclear cells (PBMCs), taken at new diagnosis, from a patient treated with antithyroid drugs. The rearrangement joined TRBV11-2 to TRBJ2-7, with 7 middle bases fitting TRBD1. This receptor was obtained from a man aged 40-49 years with Graves disease. Donor details come from another sample of the same person, matched by shared clones. The CDR3 has the sequence CASSPGQSYNEQYF. The base sequence is TGTGCCAGCAGTCCGGGACAGTCCTACAATGAGCAGTACTTC.